The 9 T cell receptor beta chains reported below all come from one sample, sequenced in a study of T-cell memory formation after mild COVID-19. TCRdb analysed the 5' RACE reads with MiXCR anew, one entry per CDR3 protein. The sample holds 450,000 to 650,000 distinct CDR3 sequences, roughly 21% seen once. Specimen: PBMCs or a T cell subset sorted from them (not recorded which). The receptor set was obtained from an adult woman who had mild COVID-19 (a few samples of this study predate the infection). Cell type and time point are not known.

This chain links TRBV20-1 with TRBJ2-3; D possibly uses TRBD1 or TRBD2 (6 bases each). The CDR3 consists of 14 residues. Trimming cost V 0 bases and J 2 bases, with 9 bases left between them. Germline lookup yields CDR1 DFQATT and CDR2 SNEGSKA (reference sequence). The CDR3 here is CSAREGGHTDTQYF. In DNA form, the CDR3 reads TGCAGTGCTAGAGAGGGGGGACACACAGATACGCAGTATTTT.

The V gene is TRBV5-6, the J gene TRBJ1-2, with a weak D call TRBD1 (6 bases). Trimming removed 5 bases at V and 2 bases at J, with 16 bases between. This CDR3 comprises 15 residues. Germline V gene sequence: CDR1 SGHDT, CDR2 YYEEEE. The CDR3 sequence: CASRPPGGYNYGYTF. As DNA, the CDR3 is TGTGCCAGCAGACCCCCGGGGGGCTACAACTATGGCTACACCTTC.

This chain joins TRBV6-5 and TRBJ2-7; 10 positions match TRBD1. The germline V gene has CDR1 MNHEY and CDR2 SVGAGI. The CDR3 loop spans 15 amino acids. J lost 5 bases, V lost 5 bases, and 9 bases had no gene match. The CDR3 region is CASSRSGTGENEQYF. The CDR3 region has the DNA TGTGCCAGCAGTCGATCCGGGACAGGGGAAAACGAGCAGTACTTC.

The chain recombines TRBV14 with TRBJ2-3; D gene uncertain. CDR1 and CDR2 (germline): SGHDN, FVKESK. The CDR3 totals 15 residues. Deletions cut 1 base from V and 0 bases from J, with 8 bases between. Here the CDR3 reads CASSQAWRSTDTQYF. CDR3 in DNA: TGTGCCAGCAGCCAAGCTTGGAGAAGCACAGATACGCAGTATTTT.

Ten or more counts support this clonotype. The rearrangement uses TRBV7-8 and TRBJ2-2; D remains ambiguous. The CDR3 loop spans 12 amino acids. Germline-derived CDR1 and CDR2 are SGHVS and FQNEAQ. The germline V and J ends were trimmed by 5 bases and 5 bases, with 6 bases remaining between them. This CDR3 reads CASSRHTGELFF. Written as DNA, the CDR3 is TGTGCCAGCAGCCGGCATACCGGGGAGCTGTTTTTT.

This clonotype was seen only a few times. The chain joins TRBV7-9 to TRBJ2-1, with TRBD2 matching over 10 bases. After removal of 3 bases from V and 10 bases from J, the junction contained 6 bases not matched to a gene. Germline CDR1 is SEHNR and CDR2 is FQNEAQ (reference sequence). The CDR3 length is 14 residues. The CDR3 is CASSLPSGSGEQFF. The CDR3 DNA follows: TGTGCCAGCAGCTTGCCTAGCGGGAGTGGGGAGCAGTTCTTC. The full variable domain, with the rest looked up from reference TRBV7-9 and TRBJ2-1, is DTGVSQNPRHKITKRGQNVTFRCDPISEHNRLYWYRQTLGQGPEFLTYFQNEAQLEKSRLLSDRFSAERPKGSFSTLEIQRTEQGDSAMYLCASSLPSGSGEQFFGPGTRLTVL.

This clonotype was observed a handful of times. V usage is TRBV7-9 and J usage is TRBJ2-1; 14 bases are shared with TRBD2. Germline V gene lookup returns CDR1 SEHNR and CDR2 FQNEAQ (reference sequence). Unmatched junction bases numbered 5, after V lost 6 bases and J lost 4 bases. CDR3 length equals 16 residues. CDR3 loop: CASRGLAGVRYNEQFF. In DNA, the CDR3 is TGTGCCAGCAGGGGACTAGCGGGAGTAAGATACAATGAGCAGTTCTTC.

Only a few counts were recorded for this clonotype. The chain employs TRBV6-4 and TRBJ2-7; D possibly corresponds to TRBD2 (5 bases). The germline V gene encodes CDR1 MRHNA and CDR2 SNTAGT. CDR3 length equals 10 residues. V lost 9 bases and J lost 5, with 8 bases in between. As DNA, the CDR3 is TGTGCCAGGGGAGTGGACGAGCAGTACTTC. The encoded protein is CARGVDEQYF.

The rearrangement joins TRBV24-1 to TRBJ2-1; the match to TRBD1 covers 9 bases. The germline gives CDR1 KGHDR, CDR2 SFDVKD. The junction had 4 bases not matched to a gene; V was cut back by 5 bases and J by 0 bases. The length of the CDR3 is 16 residues. CDR3: CATSGGQGGSYNEQFF. The DNA of the CDR3 is TGTGCCACCAGTGGGGGACAGGGAGGCTCCTACAATGAGCAGTTCTTC.